These 20 T cell receptor beta chains share one sample of origin, sequenced in a study of blood T cell repertoires in COVID-19. Measured with immunoSEQ multiplex PCR; TCRdb has only the in-frame clones, and not every one. Here the sample spans fewer than 250,000 clones, approximately 86% being singletons. Sequenced: peripheral blood. Source of these receptors: a man in his forties with acute or convalescent COVID-19.

Points on this clone: The same CDR3 can be traced to other DNA sequences in this sample. This rearrangement joins TRBV5-1 to TRBJ2-5; perhaps TRBD1 as D (6 bases). Trimming took off 4 bases at V and 1 base at J, with 11 bases between the two ends. This CDR3 is 14 amino acids long. The germline V gene encodes CDR1 SGHRS and CDR2 YFSETQ. In DNA form, the CDR3 reads TGCGCCAGCAGCCCGACAGGCCTCCAAGAGACCCAGTACTTC. Protein product: CASSPTGLQETQYF.

The chain uses TRBV5-1 and TRBJ2-1, with D unclear. Trimming pared 4 bases from V and 6 bases from J, leaving 17 bases between. Germline CDR1 and CDR2: SGHRS and YFSETQ. CDR3 size: 15 residues. This chain's CDR3 is CASSQQPQAANEQFF. CDR3 sequence (DNA): TGCGCCAGCAGCCAGCAGCCCCAGGCTGCCAATGAGCAGTTCTTC. The entire variable domain, with the rest obtained from reference TRBV5-1 and TRBJ2-1, is as follows: KAGVTQTPRYLIKTRGQQVTLSCSPISGHRSVSWYQQTPGQGLQFLFEYFSETQRNKGNFPGRFSGRQFSNSRSEMNVSTLELGDSALYLCASSQQPQAANEQFFGPGTRLTVL.

V and J are TRBV9 and TRBJ1-1; D is unresolved. Germline CDR1 is SGDLS and CDR2 is YYNGEE. The length of the CDR3 is 13 residues. V was trimmed by 3 bases and J by 8 bases, leaving 14 bases between them. CDR3 loop: CASSAGRIQEAFF. As DNA, the CDR3 is TGTGCCAGCAGCGCCGGGAGAATTCAAGAAGCTTTCTTT.

The genes are TRBV27 and TRBJ1-5; D uncertain. Trimming took off 6 bases at V and 0 bases at J, with 9 bases between the two ends. Germline V lookup: CDR1 MNHEY, CDR2 SMNVEV (reference sequence). The CDR3 consists of 14 residues. The CDR3: CASRFGDSNQPQHF. CDR3 coding DNA: TGTGCCAGCAGGTTCGGGGATAGCAATCAGCCCCAGCATTTT.

Note on this clone: This same CDR3 is encoded by further DNA sequences in the sample. The J gene is TRBJ2-5, the V gene TRBV5-1; D gene uncertain. The germline V and J ends were trimmed by 0 bases and 0 bases, with 6 bases remaining between them. The V gene's germline CDR1 is SGHRS and CDR2 YFSETQ. CDR3 length: 14 residues. The chain's CDR3 is CASSLGTDQETQYF. In DNA form, the CDR3 reads TGCGCCAGCAGCTTGGGTACAGACCAAGAGACCCAGTACTTC.

The V gene is TRBV27, the J gene TRBJ1-2, with TRBD1 identical over 9 bases. The CDR3 has 15 amino acids. V was clipped by 4 bases and J by 5 bases; unmatched bases: 8. Looked up from germline, CDR1 is MNHEY and CDR2 is SMNVEV (reference sequence). CDR3 region: CASSSYRDREYGYTF. DNA for the CDR3: TGTGCCAGCAGTTCATACCGGGACAGGGAATATGGCTACACCTTC.

The genes are TRBV29-1 and TRBJ2-5, with 7 bases fitting TRBD1. The CDR3 covers 12 residues. Losses at the gene ends were 6 bases for V and 6 bases for J; bases not matched to a gene: 7. CDR1 SQVTM and CDR2 ANQGSEA come from the germline V gene. The CDR3 nucleotides are TGCAGCGTAGACAGGGAAGGCAAGACCCAGTACTTC. This translates into CSVDREGKTQYF.

The V gene is TRBV27, the J gene TRBJ2-3; 9 bases align to TRBD2. Trimming took 5 bases from V and 6 from J; bases not matched to a gene: 9. The germline V gene encodes CDR1 MNHEY and CDR2 SMNVEV (reference sequence). The CDR3 length is 15 residues. Here the CDR3 DNA reads TGTGCCAGCAGTCCCAGAGCGGGGGGCCAGGATACGCAGTATTTT. This encodes CASSPRAGGQDTQYF.

CDR3 sequence reads: CASINSGGHADTQYF. The CDR3 region has the DNA TGTGCCAGCATCAATAGCGGGGGGCATGCAGATACGCAGTATTTT. The chain combines TRBV28 with TRBJ2-3, with 10 nucleotides matching TRBD2. The CDR3 length is 15 residues. The V gene's germline CDR1 is MDHEN and CDR2 SYDVKM. V dropped 7 bases and J dropped 4; count of bases not matched to a gene: 8.

The V call is TRBV7-9, the J call TRBJ1-5; D gene uncertain. CDR1 is SEHNR, CDR2 FQNEAQ, per germline (reference sequence). This CDR3 contains 16 residues. V gave up 1 base and J gave up 3 bases, with 13 bases separating them. CDR3 region: CASSLDTVGDNQPQHF. The CDR3 DNA follows: TGTGCCAGCAGCTTAGACACGGTCGGGGACAATCAGCCCCAGCATTTT.

This clone was seen once. The chain is built from TRBV2 and TRBJ1-3; 12 positions agree with TRBD1. In germline, CDR1 is SNHLY, CDR2 FYNNEI. The V segment lost 6 bases and the J segment 4 bases; nucleotides outside the gene matches: 7. The CDR3 consists of 16 residues. CDR3 region: CASSPGQGARGNTIYF. The CDR3 nucleotides are TGTGCCAGCAGCCCGGGACAGGGGGCTCGAGGAAACACCATATATTTT.

This chain joins TRBV6-5 and TRBJ1-5; D is unclear. The CDR3 has 14 amino acids. Germline V lookup: CDR1 MNHEY, CDR2 SVGAGI. V was cut by 3 bases and J by 3 bases, with 9 bases left in between. The CDR3 is CASSYSGNNQPQHF. CDR3 sequence (DNA): TGTGCCAGCAGTTATTCAGGCAACAATCAGCCCCAGCATTTT.

This rearrangement joins TRBV29-1 to TRBJ2-3; 10 nucleotides agree with TRBD2. V dropped 3 bases and J dropped 3; count of bases not matched to a gene: 6. Looked up from germline, CDR1 is SQVTM and CDR2 is ANQGSEA. This CDR3 has 15 amino acids. The CDR3 sequence: CSVDHSSGSTDTQYF. Written as DNA, the CDR3 is TGCAGCGTTGACCACTCTAGCGGGAGTACAGATACGCAGTATTTT.

Note on this clone: A junction boundary mismatches the germline segment, possibly from a read error. The rearrangement links TRBV18 to TRBJ2-7; TRBD1 matches 7 bases. From germline, CDR1 is KGHSH and CDR2 LQKENI. This CDR3 is 13 amino acids long. The CDR3 region has the DNA TGTGCCAGCTCACCACTATCCCCGGGACAGTTAACTTTC. Amino acids: CASSPLSPGQLTF.

J is TRBJ1-4 and V is TRBV6-1; D may be TRBD1 (6 bases). The CDR3 extends over 16 amino acids. With 4 bases removed from V and 4 bases from J, the gap between germline ends came to 16 bases. The V gene's germline CDR1 is MNHNS and CDR2 SASEGT. CDR3 sequence: CASSAQGLVGNEKLFF. In DNA, the CDR3 is TGTGCCAGCAGTGCACAGGGTCTGGTAGGTAATGAAAAACTGTTTTTT.

The CDR3 DNA sequence: TGTGCCAGCTCTCCGAATGCCCGGGACACTTCCAAGGAGACCCAGTACTTC. It encodes CASSPNARDTSKETQYF. This chain joins TRBV18 and TRBJ2-5; D may be TRBD1 (6 bases). The germline V and J ends were trimmed by 6 bases and 5 bases, with 25 bases remaining between them. CDR1 KGHSH and CDR2 LQKENI come from the germline V gene. CDR3 length: 17 amino acids.

This clone has a single count. V usage is TRBV27 and J usage is TRBJ1-6; 7 bases align to TRBD1. V trimming: 1 base; J trimming: 10 bases; junction bases outside the gene matches: 4. The CDR3 runs to 14 residues. Germline CDR1 MNHEY, CDR2 SMNVEV (reference sequence). The CDR3 is CASSLLGRGSPLHF. The CDR3 DNA sequence: TGTGCCAGCAGTTTATTAGGCAGGGGGTCACCCCTCCACTTT.

The chain couples TRBV7-3 to TRBJ1-1; D not certain. The CDR3 is 16 residues long. The V gene lost 1 base and the J gene lost 1 base, with 13 bases spanning the gap. Germline V gene data show CDR1 as SGHTA and CDR2 as FQGTGA. The DNA for the CDR3 is TGTGCCAGCAGCTTAAACGGCGCGGAATGGAACACTGAAGCTTTCTTT. Protein: CASSLNGAEWNTEAFF.

The V and J genes are TRBV19 and TRBJ1-1, with 10 bases matching TRBD1. The trim removed 5 bases at V and 1 base at J, leaving 4 bases unmatched. From germline, CDR1 is LNHDA and CDR2 SQIVND (reference sequence). The CDR3 covers 15 residues. The CDR3 bases are TGTGCCAGTAGTCCACGGACAGGGGGGAACACTGAAGCTTTCTTT. It yields the protein CASSPRTGGNTEAFF.

The chain links TRBV7-9 to TRBJ2-5; the match to TRBD1 covers 10 bases. This CDR3 contains 16 residues. Per germline, CDR1 SEHNR and CDR2 FQNEAQ (reference sequence). The V segment lost 5 bases and the J segment 5 bases; nucleotides outside the gene matches: 11. The DNA for the CDR3 is TGTGCCAGCAGCCCCCCGGGACAGGGGTTCGATGAGACCCAGTACTTC. It translates to CASSPPGQGFDETQYF. Full variable domain (missing parts from reference TRBV7-9 and TRBJ2-5): DTGVSQNPRHKITKRGQNVTFRCDPISEHNRLYWYRQTLGQGPEFLTYFQNEAQLEKSRLLSDRFSAERPKGSFSTLEIQRTEQGDSAMYLCASSPPGQGFDETQYFGPGTRLLVL.